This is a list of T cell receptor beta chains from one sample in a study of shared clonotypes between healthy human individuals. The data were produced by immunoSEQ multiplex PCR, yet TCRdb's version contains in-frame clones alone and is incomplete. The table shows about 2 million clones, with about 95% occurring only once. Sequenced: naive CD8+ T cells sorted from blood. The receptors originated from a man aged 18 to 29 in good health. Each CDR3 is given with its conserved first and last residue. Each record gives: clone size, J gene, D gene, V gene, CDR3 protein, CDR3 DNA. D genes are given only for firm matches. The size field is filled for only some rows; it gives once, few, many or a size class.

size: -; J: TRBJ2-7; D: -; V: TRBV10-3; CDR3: CAISDIGVPYEQYF; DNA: TGTGCCATCAGTGATATAGGGGTTCCCTACGAGCAGTACTTC
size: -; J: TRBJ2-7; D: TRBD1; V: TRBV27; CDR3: CASRGQENNTPYEQYF; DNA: TGTGCCAGCCGGGGACAGGAGAACAACACTCCCTACGAGCAGTACTTC
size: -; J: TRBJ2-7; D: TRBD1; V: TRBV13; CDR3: CASSFRDRYEQYF; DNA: TGTGCCAGCAGCTTCCGGGACAGGTACGAGCAGTACTTC
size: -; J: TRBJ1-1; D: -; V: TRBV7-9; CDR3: CASSPPNKENTEAFF; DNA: TGTGCCAGCAGCCCCCCCAACAAGGAAAACACTGAAGCTTTCTTT
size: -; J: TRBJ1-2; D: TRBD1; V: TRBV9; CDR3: CASSGGDRDRNYGYTF; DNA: TGTGCCAGCAGCGGGGGTGACAGGGACCGAAACTATGGCTACACCTTC
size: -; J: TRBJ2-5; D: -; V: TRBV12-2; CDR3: CASRLGILEGRQETQYF; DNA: TGTGCAAGTCGCTTAGGAATCCTTGAGGGACGCCAAGAGACCCAGTACTTC
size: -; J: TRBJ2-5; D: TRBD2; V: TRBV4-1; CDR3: CASSQGGLVPYQETQYF; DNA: TGCGCCAGCAGCCAAGGGGGACTAGTCCCGTACCAAGAGACCCAGTACTTC
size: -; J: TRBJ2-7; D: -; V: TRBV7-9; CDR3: CASSYLESSYEQYF; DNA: TGTGCCAGCAGCTACCTCGAGAGCTCCTACGAGCAGTACTTC
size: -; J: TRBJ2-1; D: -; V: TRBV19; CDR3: CASSIDVPGTNSYNEQFF; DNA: TGTGCCAGTAGTATAGATGTGCCAGGGACAAACTCCTACAATGAGCAGTTCTTC
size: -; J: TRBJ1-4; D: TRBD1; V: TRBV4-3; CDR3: CASSQDLSGTGSEKLFF; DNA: TGCGCCAGCAGCCAAGATCTATCTGGGACAGGGAGTGAAAAACTGTTTTTT
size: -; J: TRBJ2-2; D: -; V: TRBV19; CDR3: CASSKVPGGELFF; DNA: TGTGCCAGTAGTAAAGTCCCGGGCGGGGAGCTGTTTTTT
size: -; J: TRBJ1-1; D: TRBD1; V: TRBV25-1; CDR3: CASSEYGTGGSMNTEAFF; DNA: TGTGCCAGCAGTGAGTACGGGACAGGGGGCTCAATGAACACTGAAGCTTTCTTT
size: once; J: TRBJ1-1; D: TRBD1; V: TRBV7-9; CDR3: CASSPRDRVRSGTEAFF; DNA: TGTGCCAGCAGCCCGAGAGACAGGGTCCGGTCGGGCACTGAAGCTTTCTTT
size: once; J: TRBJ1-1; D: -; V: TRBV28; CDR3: CASRGIFPAGWVSEAFF; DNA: TGTGCCAGCCGAGGTATATTCCCGGCAGGGTGGGTATCTGAAGCTTTCTTT
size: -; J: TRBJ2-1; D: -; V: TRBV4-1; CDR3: CASSQVTYNEQFF; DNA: TGCGCCAGCAGCCAAGTCACCTACAATGAGCAGTTCTTC
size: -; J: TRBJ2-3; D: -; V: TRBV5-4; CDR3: CASSFSGSHDTQYF; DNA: TGTGCCAGCAGCTTCTCGGGGAGCCATGATACGCAGTATTTT
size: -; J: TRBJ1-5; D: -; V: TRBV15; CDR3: CATSRLSTLDQPQHF; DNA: TGTGCCACCAGCAGACTGAGCACTTTGGATCAGCCCCAGCATTTT
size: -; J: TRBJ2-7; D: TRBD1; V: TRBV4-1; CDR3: CASSQGARGTTYEQYF; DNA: TGCGCCAGCAGCCAAGGGGCCAGGGGGACAACCTACGAGCAGTACTTC
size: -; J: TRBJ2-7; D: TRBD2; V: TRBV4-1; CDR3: CASSQTSGTYEQYF; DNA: TGCGCCAGCAGCCAAACTAGCGGCACCTACGAGCAGTACTTC
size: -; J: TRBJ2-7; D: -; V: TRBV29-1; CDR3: CSVATGSSYEQYF; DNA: TGCAGCGTTGCAACGGGTAGCTCCTACGAGCAGTACTTC
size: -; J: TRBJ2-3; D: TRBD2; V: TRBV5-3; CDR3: CARSPTHSGSIYTQYF; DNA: TGTGCCAGAAGTCCTACCCACAGCGGGAGCATATATACGCAGTATTTT
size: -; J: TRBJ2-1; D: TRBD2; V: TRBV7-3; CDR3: CASSSQPGLAGDNEQFF; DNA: TGTGCCAGCAGCTCACAACCGGGACTAGCGGGGGACAATGAGCAGTTCTTC
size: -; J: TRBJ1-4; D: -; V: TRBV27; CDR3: CASSLTVLATNEKLFF; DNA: TGTGCCAGCAGTTTAACGGTCCTTGCAACTAATGAAAAACTGTTTTTT
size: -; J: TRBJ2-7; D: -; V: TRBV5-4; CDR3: CASSLRDSTYEQYF; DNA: TGTGCCAGCAGCCTCCGGGACTCGACCTACGAGCAGTACTTC
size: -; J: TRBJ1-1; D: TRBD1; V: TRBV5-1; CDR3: CASSSGQGGRTEAFF; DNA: TGCGCCAGCAGCTCAGGACAGGGGGGTCGCACTGAAGCTTTCTTT
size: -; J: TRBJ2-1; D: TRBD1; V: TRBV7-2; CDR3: CASSQQGAPGEQFF; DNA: TGTGCCAGCAGCCAACAGGGGGCGCCGGGTGAGCAGTTCTTC
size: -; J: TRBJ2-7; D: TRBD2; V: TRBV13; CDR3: CASSPAGGGEQYF; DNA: TGTGCCAGCAGCCCAGCGGGAGGAGGGGAGCAGTACTTC
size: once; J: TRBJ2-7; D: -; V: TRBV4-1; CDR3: CASSQTVPYEQYF; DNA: TGCGCCAGCAGCCAGACGGTACCCTACGAGCAGTACTTC
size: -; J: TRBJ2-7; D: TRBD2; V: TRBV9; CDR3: CASSAGTSGTYEQYF; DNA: TGTGCCAGCAGCGCGGGGACTAGCGGGACATACGAGCAGTACTTC
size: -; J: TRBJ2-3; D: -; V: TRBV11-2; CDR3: CASSLRDNRADTQYF; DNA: TGTGCCAGCAGCTTAAGAGACAACCGGGCAGATACGCAGTATTTT
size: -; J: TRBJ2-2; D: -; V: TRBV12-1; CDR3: CASSFEPGQMNTGELFF; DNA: TGTGCCAGCAGCTTTGAACCGGGACAGATGAACACCGGGGAGCTGTTTTTT
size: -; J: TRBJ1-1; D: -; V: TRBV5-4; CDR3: CASSLSENTEAFF; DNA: TGTGCCAGCAGCCTATCAGAGAACACTGAAGCTTTCTTT
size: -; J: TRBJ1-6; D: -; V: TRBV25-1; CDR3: CASSAAGDLNSPLHF; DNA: TGTGCCAGCAGTGCGGCCGGAGATCTTAATTCACCCCTCCACTTT
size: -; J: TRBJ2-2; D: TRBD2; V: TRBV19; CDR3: CASRGGSGELFF; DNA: TGTGCCAGTCGGGGGGGCTCCGGGGAGCTGTTTTTT
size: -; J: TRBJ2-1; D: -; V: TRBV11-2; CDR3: CASSLDRGEEQFF; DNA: TGTGCCAGCAGCTTAGATCGGGGCGAGGAGCAGTTCTTC
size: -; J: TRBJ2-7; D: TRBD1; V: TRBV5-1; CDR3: CASSLGTGDHEQYF; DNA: TGCGCCAGCAGCCTGGGGACAGGGGACCACGAGCAGTACTTC
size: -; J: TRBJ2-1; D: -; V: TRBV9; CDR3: CASSDTGGPYNEQFF; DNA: TGTGCCAGCAGCGACACAGGCGGCCCCTACAATGAGCAGTTCTTC
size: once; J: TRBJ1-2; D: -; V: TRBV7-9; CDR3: CASSLLNYGYTF; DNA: TGTGCCAGCAGCTTACTTAACTATGGCTACACCTTC
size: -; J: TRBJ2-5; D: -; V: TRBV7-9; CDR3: CASSQVHTQETQYF; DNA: TGTGCCAGCAGCCAGGTGCACACCCAAGAGACCCAGTACTTC
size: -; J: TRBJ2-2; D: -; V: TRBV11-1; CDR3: CASSLDHRWGAGELFF; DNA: TGTGCCAGCAGCTTGGATCATCGCTGGGGGGCCGGGGAGCTGTTTTTT
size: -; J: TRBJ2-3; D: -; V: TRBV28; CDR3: CASREDSDTQYF; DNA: TGTGCCAGCAGAGAGGATTCAGATACGCAGTATTTT
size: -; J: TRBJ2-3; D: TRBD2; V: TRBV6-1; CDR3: CASSEGGLAGGLTDTQYF; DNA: TGTGCCAGCAGTGAAGGAGGACTAGCGGGGGGCTTAACAGATACGCAGTATTTT
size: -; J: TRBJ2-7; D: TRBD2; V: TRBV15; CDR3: CATSRMGETSRYEQYF; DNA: TGTGCCACCAGCAGGATGGGGGAGACTAGCAGGTACGAGCAGTACTTC
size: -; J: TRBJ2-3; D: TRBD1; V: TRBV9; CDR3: CASSVEGQGTDTQYF; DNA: TGTGCCAGCAGCGTAGAAGGACAGGGGACAGATACGCAGTATTTT
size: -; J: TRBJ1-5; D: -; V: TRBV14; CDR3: CASSQDGRVGNQPQHF; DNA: TGTGCCAGCAGCCAAGACGGACGGGTAGGCAATCAGCCCCAGCATTTT
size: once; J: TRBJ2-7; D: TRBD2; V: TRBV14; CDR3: CASSQERTSGSYEQYF; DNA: TGTGCCAGCAGCCAAGAAAGGACTAGCGGGAGCTACGAGCAGTACTTC
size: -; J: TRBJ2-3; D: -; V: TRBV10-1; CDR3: CASSDNSLSTDTQYF; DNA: TGCGCCAGCAGTGACAACTCCCTGAGTACAGATACGCAGTATTTT
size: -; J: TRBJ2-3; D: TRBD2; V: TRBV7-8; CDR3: CASSYALAGVGDTQYF; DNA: TGTGCCAGCAGCTACGCACTAGCGGGAGTGGGAGATACGCAGTATTTT
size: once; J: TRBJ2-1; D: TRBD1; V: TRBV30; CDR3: CAWSVNRGSYNEQFF; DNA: TGTGCCTGGAGTGTAAACAGGGGTTCCTACAATGAGCAGTTCTTC
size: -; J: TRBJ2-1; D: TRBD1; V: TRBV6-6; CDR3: CASSYSGQGHNEQFF; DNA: TGTGCCAGCAGTTACTCAGGACAGGGGCACAATGAGCAGTTCTTC
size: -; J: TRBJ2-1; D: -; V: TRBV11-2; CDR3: CASSLDWLGGGVTYNEQFF; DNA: TGTGCCAGCAGCTTAGATTGGCTGGGTGGAGGGGTCACCTACAATGAGCAGTTCTTC
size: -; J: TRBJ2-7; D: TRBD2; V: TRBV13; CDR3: CASNPRGTSGRSLVF; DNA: TGTGCCAGCAATCCTAGGGGGACTAGCGGGAGGTCCCTTGTCTTC
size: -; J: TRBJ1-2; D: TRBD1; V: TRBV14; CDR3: CASSQDETGEDYGYTF; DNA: TGTGCCAGCAGCCAAGATGAAACAGGGGAGGACTATGGCTACACCTTC
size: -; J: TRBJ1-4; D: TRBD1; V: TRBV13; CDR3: CASSTHHRGATNEKLFF; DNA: TGTGCCAGCAGCACCCACCACAGGGGTGCAACTAATGAAAAACTGTTTTTT
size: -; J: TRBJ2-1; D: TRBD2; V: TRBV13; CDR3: CASSSGLAGAKVSYNEQFF; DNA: TGTGCCAGCAGCTCCGGACTAGCGGGAGCCAAGGTATCCTACAATGAGCAGTTCTTC